This is a list of T cell receptor beta chains from one sample in a study of cytomegalovirus exposure and HLA in healthy donors. Data came from immunoSEQ multiplex PCR; TCRdb stores just in-frame clones and leaves some out. This repertoire shows 200,000 to 250,000 clones, 82% found once; its top ten account for 5% to 6.5%. The sequencing sample was made of PBMCs. The receptor source for this set is a woman aged 35 to 49 in good health and CMV-seropositive. Both conserved end residues are part of each CDR3. A D gene is named only where the DNA matches it firmly. A row's size may be missing; if present it is once, few, many or a size class.

J,D,size,V,CDR3,DNA
TRBJ2-5,TRBD2,.,TRBV19,CASRGGAGGEETQYF,TGTGCCAGTAGAGGAGGAGCGGGAGGGGAAGAGACCCAGTACTTC
TRBJ1-3,.,.,TRBV10-2,CASSGLPGTGNTIYF,TGCGCCAGCAGTGGCCTCCCAGGGACTGGAAACACCATATATTTT
TRBJ2-7,.,.,TRBV19,CASSPRGGESSYEQYF,TGTGCCAGTAGTCCTAGGGGAGGCGAGAGCTCCTACGAGCAGTACTTC
TRBJ1-1,.,.,TRBV5-1,CASSLWGDTEAFF,TGCGCCAGCAGCTTATGGGGGGACACTGAAGCTTTCTTT
TRBJ1-5,.,.,TRBV2,CASSDVNQPQHF,TGTGCCAGCAGTGACGTCAATCAGCCCCAGCATTTT
TRBJ2-2,TRBD2,once,TRBV11-2,CASSRFAGGNTGELFF,TGTGCCAGCAGTCGATTTGCGGGAGGGAACACCGGGGAGCTGTTTTTT
TRBJ1-2,.,.,TRBV5-1,CASSLASTENGYTF,TGCGCCAGCAGCTTGGCCAGTACAGAGAATGGCTACACCTTC
TRBJ2-5,TRBD1,.,TRBV10-3,CAISGTGAETQYF,TGTGCCATCAGTGGGACAGGGGCCGAGACCCAGTACTTC
TRBJ2-5,TRBD2,once,TRBV5-4,CASSVLVGGDVETQYF,TGTGCCAGCAGCGTACTCGTGGGAGGGGACGTCGAGACCCAGTACTTC
TRBJ2-6,.,once,TRBV30,CAWSVHGSGANVLTF,TGTGCCTGGAGTGTGCACGGCTCTGGGGCCAACGTCCTGACTTTC
TRBJ1-1,.,.,TRBV27,CASSFRGRNTEAFF,TGTGCCAGCAGTTTTCGAGGGAGGAACACTGAAGCTTTCTTT
TRBJ1-3,.,.,TRBV5-8,CASSLAGGNTIYF,TGTGCCAGCAGCTTGGCGGGGGGAAACACCATATATTTT
TRBJ2-5,TRBD1,few,TRBV30,CAWGTGIEETQYF,TGTGCCTGGGGGACAGGGATCGAAGAGACCCAGTACTTC
TRBJ1-1,.,.,TRBV18,CASSPSASDTEAFF,TGTGCCAGCTCACCGTCCGCCAGTGACACTGAAGCTTTCTTT
TRBJ1-6,TRBD1,once,TRBV25-1,CASSAGTASFPLHF,TGTGCCAGCAGTGCCGGGACAGCGTCTTTCCCCCTCCACTTT
TRBJ1-2,TRBD1,.,TRBV7-8,CASSNPGQGSYGYTF,TGTGCCAGCAGTAACCCGGGACAGGGTAGCTATGGCTACACCTTC
TRBJ2-2,.,.,TRBV5-6,CASSFVNTGELFF,TGTGCCAGCAGCTTCGTGAACACCGGGGAGCTGTTTTTT
TRBJ2-1,TRBD1,.,TRBV25-1,CASSEKAGGQGGEQFF,TGTGCCAGCAGTGAAAAGGCAGGGGGCCAAGGGGGTGAGCAGTTCTTC
TRBJ1-1,.,.,TRBV9,CASSAISVNTEAFF,TGTGCCAGCAGCGCAATATCAGTAAACACTGAAGCTTTCTTT
TRBJ2-1,TRBD2,.,TRBV2,CASSAGLAGSSYNEQFF,TGTGCCAGCAGTGCGGGACTAGCGGGTTCCTCCTACAATGAGCAGTTCTTC
TRBJ2-3,TRBD2,.,TRBV4-2,CASSQAEGQRGGTDTQYF,TGTGCCAGCAGCCAAGCCGAAGGGCAGCGGGGGGGCACAGATACGCAGTATTTT
TRBJ1-2,.,.,TRBV5-1,CASSLFQRNYGYTF,TGCGCCAGCAGCTTATTTCAGCGGAACTATGGCTACACCTTC
TRBJ2-2,TRBD2,once,TRBV11-2,CASSLVVGEGTGELFF,TGTGCCAGCAGCTTAGTTGTAGGGGAGGGCACCGGGGAGCTGTTTTTT
TRBJ1-6,.,.,TRBV28,CASRLQGANSPLHF,TGTGCCAGCAGGCTACAGGGTGCTAATTCACCCCTCCACTTT
TRBJ2-7,.,.,TRBV6-5,CASSSTVPPTMYF,TGTGCCAGCAGTTCAACAGTCCCTCCTACGATGTACTTC
TRBJ2-7,TRBD1,.,TRBV11-2,CASSHGTGGYEQYF,TGTGCCAGCAGCCATGGGACAGGGGGGTACGAGCAGTACTTC